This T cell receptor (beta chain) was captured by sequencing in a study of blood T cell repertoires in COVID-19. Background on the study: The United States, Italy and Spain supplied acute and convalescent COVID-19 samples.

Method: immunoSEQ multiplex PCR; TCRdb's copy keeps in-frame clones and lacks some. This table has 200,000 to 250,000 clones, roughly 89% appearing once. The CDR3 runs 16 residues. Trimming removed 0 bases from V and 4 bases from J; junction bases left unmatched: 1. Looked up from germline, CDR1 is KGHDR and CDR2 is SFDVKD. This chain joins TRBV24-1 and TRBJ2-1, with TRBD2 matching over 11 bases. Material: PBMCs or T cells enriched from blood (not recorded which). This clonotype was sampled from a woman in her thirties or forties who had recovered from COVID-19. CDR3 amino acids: CATSDLASGGYNEQFF. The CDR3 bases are TGTGCCACCAGTGATTTGGCTAGCGGGGGGTACAATGAGCAGTTCTTC.